The sequence of this T cell receptor beta chain was determined in a study of T cells in Graves' hyperthyroidism and ophthalmopathy. Study observations and caveats: From stable hyperthyroidism, ophthalmopathy was separated by a 13 V-J model. Most thyroid clonotypes expanded above 0.001 appeared in blood too.

V was pared by 4 bases and J by 3 bases, with 3 bases between. The CDR3 extends over 11 amino acids. Germline loops: CDR1 MNHNS, CDR2 SASEGT. This clonotype was seen repeatedly, ten times or more. Its antigen is as yet unknown. Amplification targeted TCR beta CDR3 regions from RNA transcripts. HTBI primers were employed in a first-round RT-PCR of the TCR CDR3. TCRdb re-called the multiplex PCR reads through MiXCR, storing one row per CDR3 protein. Among about 320,000 distinct CDR3 sequences listed, over 15% were seen once. This clonotype originated in a man aged 25 to 45 with Graves' hyperthyroidism. V usage is TRBV6-1 and J usage is TRBJ1-1; D not resolved. The sequenced sample consisted of blood. Here the CDR3 DNA reads TGTGCCAGCAGTGCGTACACTGAAGCTTTCTTT. Translated: CASSAYTEAFF.